This T cell receptor beta chain was documented in a study of radiotherapy plus CTLA-4 blockade in lung cancer. Across the study: Across the patients, objective responses occurred in more than 15%, and disease control in approximately 30%. Study observations and caveats: Blood-borne expansion of tumor-derived TCR clones followed radiotherapy plus ipilimumab.

Focal radiation was given together with CTLA-4 blockade (ipilimumab) to patients with chemo-refractory metastatic non-small-cell lung cancer. This table comes from immunoSEQ multiplex PCR, and its TCRdb copy is limited to in-frame clones, with some not included. The sample consists of roughly 42,000 clones, 63% of them appearing once. This clone came up a few times. What it binds is not known. The sequence came from a human donor with non-small cell lung cancer who had a partial response to radiotherapy plus ipilimumab. The sequences come from peripheral blood, collected from a patient treated with radiotherapy plus ipilimumab.

In nucleotides, the CDR3 is TGCGCCAGCAGCGCGCCACCGAAACCGGGACAGGGGGCGAACACCGGGGAGCTGTTTTTT. Translation: CASSAPPKPGQGANTGELFF. The chain links TRBV5-1 to TRBJ2-2, with 11 bases lining up with TRBD1. J lost 0 bases, V lost 4 bases, and 14 bases had no gene match. The CDR3 runs 20 residues. Per the germline V gene, CDR1 is SGHRS and CDR2 is YFSETQ.